This entry lists 25 T cell receptor beta chains sequenced from one sample in a study of blood T cell repertoires in COVID-19. Produced via immunoSEQ multiplex PCR; TCRdb's table is partial and in-frame only. There are 95,000 to 100,000 clones in the sample; 84% occur only once, and approximately 24% lies in the top ten. Material: peripheral blood. These receptors came from a human donor in a cohort sampled during active COVID-19.

This clone was counted at least ten times. The genes are TRBV19 and TRBJ2-7; 9 bases agree with TRBD2. Trimming removed 3 bases from V and 0 bases from J; junction bases left unmatched: 12. CDR1 is LNHDA and CDR2 is SQIVND in the germline V gene (reference sequence). The CDR3 has 18 amino acids. The CDR3 bases are TGTGCCAGTAGTATGGTGGGCGGGAGGGCCTCCCTCTCCTACGAGCAGTACTTC. Its translation: CASSMVGGRASLSYEQYF.

The rearrangement joins TRBV6-2 or TRBV6-3 to TRBJ2-1, with 7 positions matching TRBD2. The trim removed 3 bases at V and 10 bases at J, leaving 9 bases unmatched. Germline CDR1 and CDR2: MNHEY and SVGEGT. The CDR3 loop spans 14 amino acids. CDR3 nucleotides: TGTGCCAGCAGTTATGGGCGGGCTAGCGGAGAGCAGTTCTTC. Protein: CASSYGRASGEQFF.

Of note for this clone: The junction departs from germline at one end; a sequencing error may be responsible. V usage is TRBV28 and J usage is TRBJ1-2; D gene uncertain. CDR3 length: 12 residues. Germline CDR1 reads MDHEN; CDR2 reads SYDVKM. The CDR3 protein is CASSSGNFGYTF. CDR3 coding DNA: TGTGCCAGCAGTTCCGGGAACTTTGGCTACACCTTC.

The gene calls are TRBV5-6 and TRBJ1-4; D gene unclear. V gave up 0 bases and J gave up 6 bases, with 3 bases separating them. Per germline, CDR1 SGHDT and CDR2 YYEEEE. CDR3 length: 12 residues. CDR3 protein: CASSLADEKLFF. The DNA of the CDR3 is TGTGCCAGCAGCTTGGCGGATGAAAAACTGTTTTTT. The whole variable domain, remainder taken from reference TRBV5-6 and TRBJ1-4, is DAGVTQSPTHLIKTRGQQVTLRCSPKSGHDTVSWYQQALGQGPQFIFQYYEEEERQRGNFPDRFSGHQFPNYSSELNVNALLLGDSALYLCASSLADEKLFFGSGTQLSVL.

This clone has just one count. The CDR3 sequence is CASRQRQGFTEAFF. DNA of the CDR3: TGTGCCAGTAGGCAACGACAGGGGTTCACTGAAGCTTTCTTT. The chain joins TRBV19 to TRBJ1-1; TRBD1 agrees at 8 bases. Germline V lookup: CDR1 LNHDA, CDR2 SQIVND (reference sequence). This CDR3 has 14 residues. Germline trimming cut 6 bases from V and 4 bases from J; bases unmatched to any gene: 7.

The chain carries TRBV25-1 and TRBJ1-4; D might be TRBD1 (6 bases). V lost 3 bases, J lost 3 bases, and 11 bases lay in between. The CDR3 has 15 residues. CDR1 MGHDK and CDR2 SYGVNS come from the germline V gene. This chain's CDR3 is CASSEGGAANEKLFF. CDR3 DNA: TGTGCCAGCAGTGAGGGGGGGGCCGCTAATGAAAAACTGTTTTTT.

The J gene is TRBJ2-7, the V gene TRBV5-5; 9 nucleotides line up with TRBD1. Germline CDR1 is SGHKS and CDR2 is YYEKEE (reference sequence). The V gene end was trimmed by 0 bases and the J gene end by 3 bases; junction bases not matched to a gene: 7. The CDR3 totals 16 residues. The CDR3 DNA sequence: TGTGCCAGCAGCTTGGGGATGCCGGGACAGGGCTACGAGCAGTACTTC. It encodes CASSLGMPGQGYEQYF.

The chain couples TRBV21-1 to TRBJ1-4; the D call of TRBD1 is as the table states it, not checked on the DNA. TRBV21-1 is given as a pseudogene. This CDR3 contains 15 residues. This CDR3 is CASSKRAGENEKLFF. In DNA form, the CDR3 reads TGTGCCAGCAGCAAAAGGGCAGGGGAGAATGAAAAACTGTTTTTT.

The DNA of the CDR3 is TGTGCCAGCAGCTTAAGTGTGGCGGGTCGCTACAATGAGCAGTTCTTC. Translation: CASSLSVAGRYNEQFF. J is TRBJ2-1 and V is TRBV11-1; tentative D call: TRBD2 (5 bases). Per the germline V gene, CDR1 is SGHAT and CDR2 is FQDESV (reference sequence). The CDR3 extends over 16 amino acids. V shed 2 bases and J shed 3 bases, with 14 bases lying between them.

The V gene is TRBV6-1, the J gene TRBJ1-4; 7 positions agree with TRBD1. The V and J ends lost 2 bases and 4 bases, in that order; junction bases with no gene match: 7. CDR3 length: 16 amino acids. Germline CDR1 is MNHNS and CDR2 is SASEGT. The CDR3 DNA sequence: TGTGCCAGCAGTGAACAAGGACAGGCCAATAATGAAAAACTGTTTTTT. Residues: CASSEQGQANNEKLFF.

The chain couples TRBV18 to TRBJ2-7, with D unresolved. CDR1 and CDR2 from the germline V gene are KGHSH and LQKENI. Trimming left V 3 bases short and J 0 bases short, with 3 bases between. The CDR3 is made up of 12 amino acids. CDR3 sequence: CASSPSSYEQYF. The CDR3 coding sequence is TGTGCCAGCTCACCGAGCTCCTACGAGCAGTACTTC.

The chain joins TRBV18 to TRBJ1-6, with TRBD1 matching over 7 bases. Trimming removed 3 bases from V and 11 bases from J; junction bases left unmatched: 10. Germline CDR1 and CDR2: KGHSH and LQKENI. This CDR3 is 15 amino acids long. CDR3: CASSPKSGQMTPLHF. In DNA, the CDR3 is TGTGCCAGCTCACCGAAGTCGGGACAGATGACACCCCTCCACTTT.

The V and J genes are TRBV6-6 and TRBJ1-6; D is unclear. Trimming removed 6 bases from V and 13 bases from J, with 16 bases in between. This CDR3 has 13 amino acids. Per the germline V gene, CDR1 is MNHNY and CDR2 is SVGAGI (reference sequence). The CDR3 DNA follows: TGTGCCAGCAGCCCCCCTGAGAGGTCCCCCCTCCACTTT. This sequence encodes CASSPPERSPLHF.

This clone was observed once. V is TRBV19 and J is TRBJ1-1, with 7 bases that match TRBD1. The CDR3 spans 14 residues. V lost 4 bases and J lost 6; bases outside the gene matches: 8. CDR1 is LNHDA, CDR2 SQIVND, per germline (reference sequence). In nucleotides, the CDR3 is TGTGCCAGTAGTACCCGAGACAGGGCATCTGAAGCTTTCTTT. It translates to CASSTRDRASEAFF.

The rearrangement links TRBV25-1 to TRBJ1-1; TRBD1 might be the D (6 bases). The CDR3 extends over 15 amino acids. Per the germline V gene, CDR1 is MGHDK and CDR2 is SYGVNS. The V end lost 1 base, the J end lost 0 bases, and 9 bases lay between the germline ends. The CDR3 region has the DNA TGTGCCAGCAGTGAATGGGGGGGCATGAACACTGAAGCTTTCTTT. Translation: CASSEWGGMNTEAFF.

The gene calls are TRBV19 and TRBJ2-2; TRBD2 matches at 10 bases. The V gene's germline CDR1 is LNHDA and CDR2 SQIVND (reference sequence). With V trimmed by 5 bases and J by 4 bases, 4 bases remained unmatched. This CDR3 has 15 residues. The CDR3 is CASSGASGGTGELFF. CDR3 sequence (DNA): TGTGCCAGTAGTGGGGCTAGCGGGGGCACCGGGGAGCTGTTTTTT. Using reference TRBV19 and TRBJ2-2 for the parts outside the CDR3, the full variable domain is DGGITQSPKYLFRKEGQNVTLSCEQNLNHDAMYWYRQDPGQGLRLIYYSQIVNDFQKGDIAEGYSVSREKKESFPLTVTSAQKNPTAFYLCASSGASGGTGELFFGEGSRLTVL.

The chain combines TRBV7-6 with TRBJ1-2, with TRBD1 as a possible D gene (6 bases). CDR1 and CDR2 from the germline V gene are SGHVS and FNYEAQ. The CDR3 has 15 residues. Trimming removed 2 bases from V and 2 bases from J, with 12 bases in between. The CDR3, as DNA: TGTGCCAGCAGCTTAAGTCCAGGGGAGAACTATGGCTACACCTTC. It yields the protein CASSLSPGENYGYTF.

J is TRBJ2-2 and V is TRBV7-2, with 7 bases identical to TRBD1. Losses at the gene ends were 4 bases for V and 6 bases for J; bases not matched to a gene: 14. In germline, CDR1 is SGHTA, CDR2 FQGNSA. The CDR3 sequence is 17 residues long. In DNA form, the CDR3 reads TGTGCCAGCAGCTCCCCCCCGGGACAGAGGACTCCCGGGGAGCTGTTTTTT. Translating it yields CASSSPPGQRTPGELFF.

The rearrangement joins TRBV7-8 to TRBJ2-2; a weak D match, TRBD1 (5 bases). The CDR3 is 13 residues long. The germline gives CDR1 SGHVS, CDR2 FQNEAQ. Trimming left V 7 bases short and J 2 bases short, with 8 bases between. CDR3 amino acids: CASTDSNTGELFF. The CDR3 bases are TGTGCCAGCACCGACAGTAACACCGGGGAGCTGTTTTTT.

The rearrangement joins TRBV24-1 to TRBJ2-3; 9 nucleotides agree with TRBD1. V was pared by 3 bases and J by 4 bases, with 10 bases of the junction left unmatched. Looked up from germline, CDR1 is KGHDR and CDR2 is SFDVKD. This CDR3 is 17 amino acids long. CDR3 amino acids: CATSDPPGTGWSDTQYF. In DNA form, the CDR3 reads TGTGCCACCAGTGATCCACCCGGGACAGGGTGGTCAGATACGCAGTATTTT.

This rearrangement joins TRBV6-5 to TRBJ2-5; the match to TRBD2 covers 8 bases. Germline V gene lookup returns CDR1 MNHEY and CDR2 SVGAGI. The CDR3 is 15 residues long. V lost 9 bases and J lost 1; bases outside the gene matches: 10. The chain's CDR3 is CASAGTSIRQETQYF. The CDR3 DNA reads as TGTGCCAGTGCCGGGACTAGTATCCGCCAAGAGACCCAGTACTTC.

The CDR3 DNA follows: TGTGCCACGGGGGGCAGAATGAACACCGGGGAGCTGTTTTTT. It translates to CATGGRMNTGELFF. The chain links TRBV11-2 to TRBJ2-2; D might be TRBD2 (7 bases). The V end was cut by 10 bases, the J end by 1 base, with 13 bases between. The CDR3 extends over 14 amino acids. Looked up from germline, CDR1 is SGHAT and CDR2 is FQNNGV.

The gene calls are TRBV5-6 and TRBJ2-7; 13 bases fit TRBD2. The J segment lost 6 bases and the V segment lost 4 bases, leaving 4 bases of the junction unmatched. Germline CDR1 is SGHDT and CDR2 is YYEEEE. The CDR3 is 14 residues long. CDR3 sequence: CASSPGLAGAEQYF. CDR3 DNA sequence: TGTGCCAGCAGCCCCGGACTAGCGGGAGCCGAGCAGTACTTC. Full variable domain (missing parts from reference TRBV5-6 and TRBJ2-7): DAGVTQSPTHLIKTRGQQVTLRCSPKSGHDTVSWYQQALGQGPQFIFQYYEEEERQRGNFPDRFSGHQFPNYSSELNVNALLLGDSALYLCASSPGLAGAEQYFGPGTRLTVT.

This CDR3 reads CASSSGLAGSFTDTQYF. CDR3 bases: TGTGCCAGCAGTTCGGGACTAGCGGGGTCTTTCACAGATACGCAGTATTTT. The chain couples TRBV6-2 or TRBV6-3 to TRBJ2-3, with 13 bases fitting TRBD2. CDR1 and CDR2 (germline): MNHEY, SVGEGT. V lost 4 bases to trimming and J lost 2 bases; unmatched junction nucleotides: 6. CDR3 length equals 17 residues.

This rearrangement joins TRBV19 to TRBJ2-7; 14 nucleotides match TRBD2. The CDR3 length is 16 residues. V lost 4 bases and J lost 1; bases outside the gene matches: 3. Germline V gene sequence: CDR1 LNHDA, CDR2 SQIVND (reference sequence). CDR3: CASSRTSGGLSYEQYF. The CDR3 nucleotides are TGTGCCAGTAGTAGGACTAGCGGGGGGCTTTCCTACGAGCAGTACTTC.